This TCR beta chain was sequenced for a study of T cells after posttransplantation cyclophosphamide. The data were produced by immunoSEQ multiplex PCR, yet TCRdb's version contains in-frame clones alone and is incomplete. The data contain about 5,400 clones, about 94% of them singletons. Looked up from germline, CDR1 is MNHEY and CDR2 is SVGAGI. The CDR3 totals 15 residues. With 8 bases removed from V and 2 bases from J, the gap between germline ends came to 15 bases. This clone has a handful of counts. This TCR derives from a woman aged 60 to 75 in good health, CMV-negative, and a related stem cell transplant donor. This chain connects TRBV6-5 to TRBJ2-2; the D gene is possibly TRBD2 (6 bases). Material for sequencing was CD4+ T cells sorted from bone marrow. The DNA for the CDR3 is TGTGCCAGCTTAACCGGGACTCCTAACACCGGGGAGCTGTTTTTT. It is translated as CASLTGTPNTGELFF.